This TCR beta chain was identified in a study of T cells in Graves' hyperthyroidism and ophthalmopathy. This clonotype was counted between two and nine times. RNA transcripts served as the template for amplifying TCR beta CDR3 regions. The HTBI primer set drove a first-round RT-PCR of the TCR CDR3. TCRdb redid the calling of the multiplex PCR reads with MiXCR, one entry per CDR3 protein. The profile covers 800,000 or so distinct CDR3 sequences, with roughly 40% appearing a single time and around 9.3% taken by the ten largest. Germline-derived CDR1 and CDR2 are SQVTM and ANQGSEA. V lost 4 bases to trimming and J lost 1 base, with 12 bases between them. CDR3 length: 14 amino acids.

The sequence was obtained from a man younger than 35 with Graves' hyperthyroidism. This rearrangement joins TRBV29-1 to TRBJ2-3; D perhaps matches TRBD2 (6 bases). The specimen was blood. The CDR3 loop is CSVGREAGTDTQYF. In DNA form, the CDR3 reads TGCAGCGTTGGGAGGGAGGCTGGCACAGATACGCAGTATTTT.